This entry lists 13 T cell receptor beta chains sequenced from one sample in a study of T cell changes during pregnancy in multiple sclerosis (dated by TCRdb to the late 2010s). The protocol used for the library was the immunoSEQ multiplex PCR assay. Drawn from immuneACCESS, this table holds only the in-frame rearrangements with V and J called that TCRdb kept. Clones are partly lost; checked studies trace under half to an unresolved V gene and leave the rest unexplained. The sample table contains around 56,000 clones; only one count was recorded for 88% of them. Clones ranked in the top ten supply about 0.4% of the sample. The material sequenced was CD4+ T cells from peripheral blood mononuclear cells, taken in the third trimester of pregnancy. The receptors derive from a female donor with multiple sclerosis, enrolled in a pregnancy study.

The chain links TRBV5-1 to TRBJ1-3; D gene unclear. The germline V gene has CDR1 SGHRS and CDR2 YFSETQ. The CDR3 totals 13 residues. Trimming cost V 5 bases and J 7 bases, with 13 bases left between them. The CDR3 spells CASSLQDGNTIYF. DNA for the CDR3: TGCGCCAGCAGTTTGCAGGATGGGAACACCATATATTTT.

The chain recombines TRBV10-3 with TRBJ2-7; TRBD2 agrees at 8 bases. This CDR3 contains 16 residues. With V trimmed by 4 bases and J by 2 bases, 10 bases remained unmatched. Germline V gene lookup returns CDR1 ENHRY and CDR2 SYGVKD. The CDR3 DNA reads as TGTGCCATCAGTGTATCGAGCGGGGGTCTTACCTACGAGCAGTACTTC. It codes for CAISVSSGGLTYEQYF.

This chain links TRBV2 with TRBJ1-1, with D perhaps matching TRBD1 (5 bases). The CDR3 length is 12 residues. V was shortened by 1 base and J by 6 bases, with 6 bases between the two germline ends. Germline-derived CDR1 and CDR2 are SNHLY and FYNNEI. The CDR3 DNA sequence: TGTGCCAGCAGTGAAGGGGGCTCTGAAGCTTTCTTT. Amino acid sequence: CASSEGGSEAFF.

The chain links TRBV5-6 to TRBJ2-4, with D possibly TRBD2 on 6 matching bases. Deletions cut 2 bases from V and 6 bases from J, with 18 bases between. CDR1 and CDR2 (germline): SGHDT, YYEEEE. The CDR3 consists of 16 residues. CDR3 DNA: TGTGCCAGCAGCTTTTTTGCGGGCTTGGGGGGAAACATTCAGTACTTC. It yields the protein CASSFFAGLGGNIQYF.

This sequence joins TRBV10-3 and TRBJ2-1, with 11 bases aligning to TRBD2. The germline V gene has CDR1 ENHRY and CDR2 SYGVKD. The J segment lost 6 bases and the V segment lost 6 bases, leaving 4 bases of the junction unmatched. The CDR3 loop spans 14 amino acids. CDR3 in amino acids: CAIRVAGGGNEQFF. As DNA, the CDR3 is TGTGCCATCAGGGTAGCGGGAGGGGGCAATGAGCAGTTCTTC.

The V gene is TRBV13, the J gene TRBJ1-1; no reliable D call. Germline loops: CDR1 PRHDT, CDR2 FYEKMQ (reference sequence). CDR3 length: 13 residues. Trimming pared 5 bases from V and 1 base from J, leaving 8 bases between. This CDR3 is CASSLNGNTEAFF. The CDR3, as DNA: TGTGCCAGCAGCCTTAACGGGAACACTGAAGCTTTCTTT.

The chain joins TRBV5-8 to TRBJ1-5, with TRBD1 matching 8 bases. The germline gives CDR1 SGHTS, CDR2 YDEGEE. The CDR3 has 16 residues. The trim removed 0 bases at V and 5 bases at J, leaving 7 bases unmatched. DNA for the CDR3: TGTGCCAGCAGCTTGGAGACAGGGGCCGCTTATCAGCCCCAGCATTTT. Protein sequence: CASSLETGAAYQPQHF.

The rearrangement joins TRBV11-1 to TRBJ2-7; D is perhaps TRBD1 (7 bases). The V and J ends lost 6 bases and 6 bases respectively, with 12 bases between them. The CDR3 loop spans 12 amino acids. Germline V gives CDR1 SGHAT, CDR2 FQDESV (reference sequence). This chain's CDR3 is CASSSQGGEQYF. CDR3 nucleotide sequence: TGTGCCAGCAGTTCCCAGGGGGGCGAGCAGTACTTC.

This chain links TRBV11-2 with TRBJ2-3; 9 bases are a match to TRBD2. The V and J ends lost 7 bases and 4 bases, in that order; junction bases with no gene match: 9. From germline, CDR1 is SGHAT and CDR2 FQNNGV. The CDR3 is made up of 15 amino acids. The CDR3 is CASTGAGGWPDTQYF. CDR3 bases: TGTGCCAGCACTGGAGCGGGGGGCTGGCCAGATACGCAGTATTTT.

This clone came up once. The chain uses TRBV5-1 and TRBJ2-1; 8 nucleotides match TRBD2. This CDR3 has 15 residues. Unmatched junction bases numbered 7, after V lost 7 bases and J lost 1 base. The germline gives CDR1 SGHRS, CDR2 YFSETQ. CDR3 coding DNA: TGCGCCAGCGGTACGATAGCGGGATCCTACAATGAGCAGTTCTTC. Protein: CASGTIAGSYNEQFF.

V and J are TRBV5-8 and TRBJ1-1; D perhaps matches TRBD1 (5 bases). The germline V gene has CDR1 SGHTS and CDR2 YDEGEE. The CDR3 is 14 residues long. V lost 3 bases to trimming and J lost 0 bases, with 9 bases between them. The CDR3, as DNA: TGTGCCAGCAGCTGGGGGGTGTTGAACACTGAAGCTTTCTTT. This translates into CASSWGVLNTEAFF.

The chain links TRBV6-5 to TRBJ1-1; D gene uncertain. Per the germline V gene, CDR1 is MNHEY and CDR2 is SVGAGI. Trimming shortened V by 7 bases and J by 1 base, and 13 bases separated the two germline ends. The CDR3 loop spans 14 amino acids. CDR3 amino acids: CASTPFGENTEAFF. For the CDR3, the DNA is TGTGCCAGCACCCCTTTCGGGGAGAACACTGAAGCTTTCTTT.

The chain carries TRBV2 and TRBJ2-7; 9 nucleotides line up with TRBD2. The CDR3 length is 18 residues. Germline V CDR1 and CDR2: SNHLY, FYNNEI. Trimming removed 4 bases from V and 3 bases from J; junction bases left unmatched: 16. CDR3 amino acids: CASSGDTSSGDSHYEQYF. CDR3 sequence (DNA): TGTGCCAGCAGTGGGGATACGTCTAGCGGGGATTCTCACTACGAGCAGTACTTC.